The 21 T cell receptor beta chains presented below share a single source sample, sequenced in a study of shared clonotypes between healthy human individuals. Profiled with immunoSEQ multiplex PCR; TCRdb holds only in-frame clones, not every one. The sample records roughly 2.2 million clones, under 95% being singletons. Sequencing input: naive CD4+ T cells from PBMCs. Subset denoted: CD45RA+ positively selected. The receptors derive from a man aged 18-30 years in good health. Some clones in this sample may be carry-over from other donors' samples.

This clone was seen only once. This chain uses TRBV5-4 with TRBJ2-3, with 10 nucleotides matching TRBD1. Germline loops: CDR1 SGHNT, CDR2 YYREEE (reference sequence). This CDR3 is built from 15 residues. V gave up 4 bases and J gave up 5 bases; unmatched junction bases: 7. In nucleotides, the CDR3 is TGTGCCAGCAGCACACCGGGACAGGGGAAAGATACGCAGTATTTT. Translating it yields CASSTPGQGKDTQYF.

The rearrangement uses TRBV6-1 and TRBJ2-1; TRBD2 aligns across 8 bases. With V trimmed by 6 bases and J by 2 bases, 6 bases remained unmatched. The germline gives CDR1 MNHNS, CDR2 SASEGT. This CDR3 has 15 amino acids. CDR3 loop: CASSDGGAPYNEQFF. CDR3 DNA: TGTGCCAGCAGCGACGGGGGGGCTCCCTACAATGAGCAGTTCTTC.

CDR3 residues: CASSLGQGRQYF. The DNA of the CDR3 is TGTGCCAGCAGTTTGGGGCAGGGTCGACAGTACTTC. V is TRBV28 and J is TRBJ2-7; D possibly corresponds to TRBD1 (5 bases). In germline, CDR1 is MDHEN, CDR2 SYDVKM. The CDR3 sequence is 12 residues long. V was clipped by 3 bases and J by 10 bases, with 13 bases between them.

V and J are TRBV6-1 and TRBJ1-2; 7 nucleotides align to TRBD1. Unmatched junction bases numbered 8, after V lost 2 bases and J lost 8 bases. The length of the CDR3 is 14 residues. Germline CDR1 reads MNHNS; CDR2 reads SASEGT. CDR3 DNA: TGTGCCAGCAGTGAATATGGGACAGAAGGGGGCTACACCTTC. Translated, it gives CASSEYGTEGGYTF.

This clone showed up just once. In DNA, the CDR3 is TGTGCCAGCAGCCAAACTGGCGGGACAGTCTATGGCTACACCTTC. Protein sequence: CASSQTGGTVYGYTF. The genes are TRBV28 and TRBJ1-2; TRBD1 matches at 7 bases. Trimming cost V 6 bases and J 4 bases; bases outside gene matches: 11. The CDR3 covers 15 residues. Germline V gene lookup returns CDR1 MDHEN and CDR2 SYDVKM.

The chain has TRBV11-2 and TRBJ2-3; 10 bases fit TRBD2. The CDR3 has 15 residues. The V gene's germline CDR1 is SGHAT and CDR2 FQNNGV. J lost 3 bases, V lost 3 bases, and 3 bases had no gene match. In DNA, the CDR3 is TGTGCCAGCAGCTTTCTAGCGGGAGTGACAGATACGCAGTATTTT. As protein: CASSFLAGVTDTQYF.

The chain combines TRBV5-1 with TRBJ2-1; D gene ambiguous. V was trimmed by 0 bases and J by 4 bases, leaving 8 bases between them. The CDR3 spans 14 residues. In germline, CDR1 is SGHRS, CDR2 YFSETQ. The CDR3 bases are TGCGCCAGCAGCTTGGCCCTGACTTACAATGAGCAGTTCTTC. Protein: CASSLALTYNEQFF. Filled out from reference TRBV5-1 and TRBJ2-1, the complete variable domain reads KAGVTQTPRYLIKTRGQQVTLSCSPISGHRSVSWYQQTPGQGLQFLFEYFSETQRNKGNFPGRFSGRQFSNSRSEMNVSTLELGDSALYLCASSLALTYNEQFFGPGTRLTVL.

The chain couples TRBV9 to TRBJ2-1; 8 bases align to TRBD1. This CDR3 has 15 amino acids. Germline V gene data show CDR1 as SGDLS and CDR2 as YYNGEE. V shed 1 base, J shed 4 bases, and the junction held 4 bases outside the gene matches. The CDR3 here is CASSVRTGSYNEQFF. The CDR3 DNA follows: TGTGCCAGCAGCGTACGGACAGGGAGTTACAATGAGCAGTTCTTC.

The chain couples TRBV5-6 to TRBJ2-3; 7 bases agree with TRBD1. The CDR3 consists of 16 residues. Germline CDR1 is SGHDT and CDR2 is YYEEEE. The trim removed 2 bases at V and 2 bases at J, leaving 8 bases unmatched. CDR3 region: CASSLQIGTDTDTQYF. The CDR3 coding sequence is TGTGCCAGCAGCTTACAGATCGGGACAGACACAGATACGCAGTATTTT.

The rearrangement links TRBV4-2 to TRBJ1-2, with D perhaps TRBD1 (6 bases). CDR1 is LGHNA, CDR2 YNFKEQ, per germline. CDR3 size: 18 residues. Trimming removed 3 bases from V and 6 bases from J, with 26 bases in between. The CDR3 region is CASSQDKRATGNYNGYTF. The DNA for the CDR3 is TGTGCCAGCAGCCAGGATAAACGCGCCACAGGGAATTATAATGGCTACACCTTC.

The V gene is TRBV2, the J gene TRBJ2-1; possibly TRBD1 or TRBD2 for D (5 bases each). Germline V gene lookup returns CDR1 SNHLY and CDR2 FYNNEI. V was cut by 2 bases and J by 10 bases, with 18 bases left in between. This CDR3 is built from 15 residues. CDR3 loop: CASSETSGRGEEQFF. CDR3 nucleotide sequence: TGTGCCAGCAGTGAAACCAGCGGTAGGGGAGAAGAGCAGTTCTTC.

V is TRBV27 and J is TRBJ1-1; D is ambiguous. Trimming stripped 2 bases from V and 0 bases from J, with 7 bases between. CDR3 length equals 14 residues. CDR1 and CDR2 from the germline V gene are MNHEY and SMNVEV (reference sequence). CDR3 loop: CASSLAGMNTEAFF. The CDR3 region has the DNA TGTGCCAGCAGTTTAGCGGGGATGAACACTGAAGCTTTCTTT.

The V call is TRBV27, the J call TRBJ2-7, with 9 bases matching TRBD1. This CDR3 contains 15 residues. V shed 6 bases, J shed 3 bases, and the junction held 9 bases outside the gene matches. The germline CDR1 and CDR2 sequences are MNHEY and SMNVEV (reference sequence). CDR3 sequence: CASRHDRDRDYEQYF. The CDR3 bases are TGTGCCAGCAGACATGACCGGGACAGGGACTACGAGCAGTACTTC.

The V call is TRBV6-5, the J call TRBJ2-1; tentatively, D is TRBD2 (6 bases). The germline V gene has CDR1 MNHEY and CDR2 SVGAGI. This CDR3 has 13 amino acids. V lost 2 bases and J lost 9, with 11 bases in between. The CDR3 sequence is CASSYPTRAEQFF. Written as DNA, the CDR3 is TGTGCCAGCAGTTACCCGACTAGGGCTGAGCAGTTCTTC.

This chain joins TRBV9 and TRBJ2-1, with 8 bases lining up with TRBD2. Germline lookup yields CDR1 SGDLS and CDR2 YYNGEE. The length of the CDR3 is 15 residues. The ends lost 3 bases at V and 7 bases at J; junction bases unmatched: 9. This CDR3 reads CASSAISGGPNEQFF. DNA of the CDR3: TGTGCCAGCAGCGCTATATCGGGAGGGCCAAATGAGCAGTTCTTC.

This chain links TRBV6-5 with TRBJ1-1; no reliable D call. CDR3 length: 13 amino acids. Germline V gives CDR1 MNHEY, CDR2 SVGAGI. V gave up 3 bases and J gave up 6 bases, with 11 bases separating them. The CDR3 nucleotides read TGTGCCAGCAGTTATCTTGCAGGCGCTGAAGCTTTCTTT. Translated: CASSYLAGAEAFF.

This clone has just one count. The chain recombines TRBV2 with TRBJ2-5; D call uncertain. Trimming removed 8 bases at V and 0 bases at J, with 13 bases between. Germline loops: CDR1 SNHLY, CDR2 FYNNEI. CDR3 length: 14 amino acids. CDR3: CASSVVPYQETQYF. The DNA for the CDR3 is TGTGCCAGCTCGGTAGTCCCGTACCAAGAGACCCAGTACTTC.

This rearrangement joins TRBV2 to TRBJ2-2, with 10 bases that match TRBD1. The J segment lost 4 bases and the V segment lost 11 bases, leaving 7 bases of the junction unmatched. CDR3 size: 14 residues. The V gene's germline CDR1 is SNHLY and CDR2 FYNNEI. For the CDR3, the DNA is TGTGCCCATTCCCGGGACAGGGGCACCGGGGAGCTGTTTTTT. Amino acid sequence: CAHSRDRGTGELFF. Drawing the rest from reference TRBV2 and TRBJ2-2, the complete variable domain is EPEVTQTPSHQVTQMGQEVILRCVPISNHLYFYWYRQILGQKVEFLVSFYNNEISEKSEIFDDQFSVERPDGSNFTLKIRSTKLEDSAMYFCAHSRDRGTGELFFGEGSRLTVL.

The chain uses TRBV7-2 and TRBJ2-1; 9 bases are a match to TRBD2. The CDR3 has 15 residues. Germline loops: CDR1 SGHTA, CDR2 FQGNSA. V lost 5 bases and J lost 2; bases outside the gene matches: 4. CDR3 in amino acids: CASSVLAGTYNEQFF. The DNA of the CDR3 is TGTGCCAGCAGCGTACTAGCGGGCACCTACAATGAGCAGTTCTTC.

The J gene is TRBJ1-5, the V gene TRBV6-4, with D perhaps TRBD1 (6 bases). This CDR3 contains 13 residues. The germline V and J ends were trimmed by 6 bases and 7 bases, with 13 bases remaining between them. CDR1 and CDR2 (germline): MRHNA, SNTAGT. The chain's CDR3 is CASRQGLGQPQHF. In DNA form, the CDR3 reads TGTGCCAGCAGACAGGGTCTGGGACAGCCCCAGCATTTT.

The chain employs TRBV11-2 and TRBJ1-3; tentatively, D is TRBD1 (5 bases). The CDR3 consists of 14 residues. The germline V and J ends were trimmed by 8 bases and 1 base, with 12 bases remaining between them. Per germline, CDR1 SGHAT and CDR2 FQNNGV. CDR3 sequence reads: CASGSGVSGNTIYF. Written as DNA, the CDR3 is TGTGCCAGCGGGTCGGGGGTATCTGGAAACACCATATATTTT.